The rows below give T cell receptor beta chains drawn from one sample of a study of cytomegalovirus exposure and HLA in healthy donors. TCRdb keeps only in-frame clones here, not all; method: immunoSEQ multiplex PCR. The sample table includes about 200,000 clones. Material for sequencing was PBMCs. The receptors were gathered from a girl under 10 years old in good health and CMV-seropositive. Each CDR3 is given with its conserved first and last residue. The order of the fields is D gene, V gene, J gene, CDR3 protein, CDR3 DNA. A D gene is named only where the DNA matches it firmly.

>.|TRBV9|TRBJ2-1
CASSVDGGFYNEQFF
TGTGCCAGCAGCGTAGATGGGGGCTTTTACAATGAGCAGTTCTTC
>.|TRBV5-5|TRBJ2-3
CASSLRYYRATSTDTQYF
TGTGCCAGCAGTTTACGATATTACAGGGCCACAAGCACAGATACGCAGTATTTT
>.|TRBV18|TRBJ1-2
CASSQGENYGYTF
TGTGCCAGCTCACAGGGGGAGAACTATGGCTACACCTTC
>TRBD2|TRBV19|TRBJ2-1
CASTGTSVRNEQFF
TGTGCCAGTACAGGGACTAGCGTACGAAATGAGCAGTTCTTC
>.|TRBV25-1|TRBJ1-4
CASSDTRQNEKLFF
TGTGCCAGCAGCGATACCCGACAGAATGAAAAACTGTTTTTT
>TRBD2|TRBV14|TRBJ2-5
CASSQGDVAGIQETQYF
TGTGCCAGCAGCCAAGGTGACGTAGCGGGGATTCAAGAGACCCAGTACTTC
>TRBD1|TRBV30|TRBJ1-1
CAWGSDRWSFF
TGTGCCTGGGGGTCGGACAGGTGGAGTTTCTTT
>.|TRBV2|TRBJ1-2
CASSGETAPGFYGYTF
TGTGCCAGCAGTGGGGAGACCGCGCCGGGTTTCTATGGCTACACCTTC
>TRBD2|TRBV11-2|TRBJ2-3
CASSLVAGAPDTQYF
TGTGCCAGCAGCTTAGTTGCGGGAGCGCCAGATACGCAGTATTTT
>.|TRBV27|TRBJ2-7
CASSSRLAGAYEQYF
TGTGCCAGCAGTTCCCGTTTGGCGGGTGCCTACGAGCAGTACTTC
>TRBD1|TRBV28|TRBJ2-7
CASSDGTGGLDYEQYF
TGTGCCAGCAGTGACGGGACAGGGGGCTTGGACTACGAGCAGTACTTC
>TRBD1|TRBV30|TRBJ2-7
CAWRQGVYEQYF
TGTGCCTGGAGACAGGGGGTCTACGAGCAGTACTTC
>TRBD1|TRBV19|TRBJ2-3
CASSTRPGQGWTQYF
TGTGCCAGTAGTACCCGTCCGGGACAGGGATGGACGCAGTATTTT
>TRBD1|TRBV5-1|TRBJ2-5
CASSPGTGVGETQYF
TGCGCCAGCAGCCCGGGGACAGGGGTGGGTGAGACCCAGTACTTC
>.|TRBV27|TRBJ2-7
CASSSGYHEQYF
TGTGCCAGCAGTTCAGGGTACCACGAGCAGTACTTC
>.|TRBV5-1|TRBJ1-3
CASSGGLGNTIYF
TGCGCCAGCAGCGGGGGACTTGGAAACACCATATATTTT
>TRBD1|TRBV28|TRBJ2-2
CASSFLLDRGTGELFF
TGTGCCAGCAGTTTCCTTTTGGACAGGGGGACCGGGGAGCTGTTTTTT
>.|TRBV9|TRBJ1-1
CASSFDIERTEAFF
TGTGCCAGCAGCTTCGATATCGAGCGGACTGAAGCTTTCTTT
>TRBD1|TRBV5-4|TRBJ2-7
CASSRGDSQAYEQYF
TGTGCCAGCAGCAGAGGGGACAGTCAAGCCTACGAGCAGTACTTC
>.|TRBV6-5|TRBJ2-7
CASSYFGGTGSYEQYF
TGTGCCAGCAGTTACTTCGGCGGGACTGGATCCTACGAGCAGTACTTC
>.|TRBV6-1|TRBJ2-7
CASRREIFHEQYF
TGTGCCAGCAGGCGGGAAATTTTCCACGAGCAGTACTTC
>.|TRBV29-1|TRBJ2-2
CSVVSLGDNTGELFF
TGCAGCGTTGTTTCCCTCGGGGATAACACCGGGGAGCTGTTTTTT
>.|TRBV19|TRBJ2-4
CASSIRGGTPIF
TGTGCCAGTAGTATTAGGGGAGGGACACCGATCTTC
>.|TRBV6-5|TRBJ1-1
CASSYGPTGRTEAFF
TGTGCCAGCAGTTATGGCCCTACAGGTCGCACTGAAGCTTTCTTT
>.|TRBV19|TRBJ1-1
CASSPPQVLNTEAFF
TGTGCCAGTAGTCCTCCACAGGTGCTGAACACTGAAGCTTTCTTT
>TRBD2|TRBV28|TRBJ2-1
CASSPWGLAGVGKDEQFF
TGTGCCAGCAGTCCCTGGGGACTAGCGGGGGTTGGGAAGGATGAGCAGTTCTTC
>.|TRBV4-1|TRBJ2-1
CASSQDQVTPYNEQFF
TGCGCCAGCAGCCAAGATCAGGTGACCCCTTACAATGAGCAGTTCTTC
>.|TRBV5-8|TRBJ1-1
CASSLAFYDKKAFF
TGTGCCAGCAGCTTGGCCTTTTATGACAAAAAAGCTTTCTTT
>TRBD2|TRBV5-1|TRBJ2-7
CASSSHWREDGVGEQYF
TGCGCCAGCAGCTCCCACTGGCGGGAGGACGGTGTAGGGGAGCAGTACTTC
>.|TRBV14|TRBJ2-2
CASSLRPFVGENTGELFF
TGTGCCAGCAGCCTTCGACCCTTTGTGGGAGAAAACACCGGGGAGCTGTTTTTT
>TRBD2|TRBV19|TRBJ2-6
CASSRAGVAGANVLTF
TGTGCCAGTAGTCGAGCGGGAGTTGCTGGGGCCAACGTCCTGACTTTC
>.|TRBV5-1|TRBJ2-3
CASSLGGPSLTDTQYF
TGCGCCAGCAGCTTGGGGGGCCCTTCGCTCACAGATACGCAGTATTTT
>TRBD1|TRBV5-8|TRBJ1-5
CASSLGTGADQPQHF
TGTGCCAGCAGCCTCGGGACAGGAGCGGATCAGCCCCAGCATTTT
>.|TRBV13|TRBJ1-4
CASPRGRDNTRKLFF
TGTGCCAGCCCCCGGGGCCGGGACAATACCCGGAAACTGTTTTTT
>TRBD2|TRBV27|TRBJ2-1
CASSSPGSGIWSYNEQFF
TGTGCCAGCAGTTCCCCGGGTAGCGGGATTTGGTCCTACAATGAGCAGTTCTTC
>TRBD2|TRBV5-4|TRBJ2-7
CASRVGGAGAYEQYF
TGTGCCAGCAGGGTCGGAGGGGCGGGGGCCTACGAGCAGTACTTC
>.|TRBV6-6|TRBJ2-2
CASSYRQRGELFF
TGTGCCAGCAGTTACAGGCAGCGGGGGGAGCTGTTTTTT
>TRBD1|TRBV7-9|TRBJ2-7
CASSKPGQRSYEQYF
TGTGCCAGCAGTAAACCGGGACAGCGCTCCTACGAGCAGTACTTC
>.|TRBV4-2|TRBJ2-7
CASSEGQGEQYF
TGTGCCAGCAGCGAAGGCCAGGGCGAGCAGTACTTC
>TRBD2|TRBV11-3|TRBJ2-5
CASSLGTLAGGVETQYF
TGTGCCAGCAGCTTAGGGACGCTAGCGGGAGGCGTGGAGACCCAGTACTTC
>.|TRBV7-9|TRBJ2-5
CASSYYPPRGSGETQYF
TGTGCCAGCAGCTACTACCCCCCGAGGGGGAGCGGAGAGACCCAGTACTTC
>TRBD2|TRBV18|TRBJ2-7
CASSAGLAEAYEQYF
TGTGCCAGCTCAGCAGGACTAGCGGAGGCCTACGAGCAGTACTTC
>TRBD1|TRBV5-6|TRBJ2-7
CASSFTGTGGPYEQYF
TGTGCCAGCAGCTTCACAGGGACAGGGGGCCCGTACGAGCAGTACTTC
>TRBD2|TRBV7-2|TRBJ2-3
CASSFRLAGADTQYF
TGTGCCAGCAGCTTCAGACTAGCGGGAGCTGATACGCAGTATTTT
>.|TRBV28|TRBJ2-6
CASSRDTPGANVLTF
TGTGCCAGCAGTCGGGACACACCTGGGGCCAACGTCCTGACTTTC
>.|TRBV2|TRBJ1-5
CASSVSGRGNQPQHF
TGTGCCAGCAGTGTATCGGGCAGGGGCAATCAGCCCCAGCATTTT
>.|TRBV4-1|TRBJ2-7
CASSQESANYEQYF
TGCGCCAGCAGCCAAGAGTCCGCTAACTACGAGCAGTACTTC
>.|TRBV5-1|TRBJ2-7
CASSPGLTKAYEQYF
TGCGCCAGCAGCCCGGGACTGACCAAGGCCTACGAGCAGTACTTC
>.|TRBV27|TRBJ1-3
CASWAALGNTIYF
TGTGCCAGCTGGGCCGCTTTAGGAAACACCATATATTTT
>.|TRBV6-5|TRBJ2-7
CASATGSSEQYF
TGTGCCAGCGCTACGGGGAGTAGCGAGCAGTACTTC
>TRBD2|TRBV27|TRBJ2-2
CASRPASGRAGELFF
TGTGCCAGCAGACCCGCTAGCGGGAGGGCCGGGGAGCTGTTTTTT
>TRBD1|TRBV11-2|TRBJ2-7
CASSPDTAGTGREQYF
TGTGCCAGCAGCCCGGACACTGCCGGGACAGGAAGGGAGCAGTACTTC
>.|TRBV19|TRBJ1-2
CASSPEGGGYTF
TGTGCCAGTAGCCCCGAAGGGGGTGGCTACACCTTC
>TRBD1|TRBV11-2|TRBJ2-5
CASSAWTGEQETQYF
TGTGCCAGCAGCGCCTGGACAGGGGAACAAGAGACCCAGTACTTC
>TRBD1|TRBV11-3|TRBJ2-5
CASSLRGTGGWETQYF
TGTGCCAGCAGCTTACGCGGGACAGGGGGCTGGGAGACCCAGTACTTC
>TRBD2|TRBV7-2|TRBJ2-3
CASSLMLAGGGTDTQYF
TGTGCCAGCAGCTTAATGCTAGCGGGAGGAGGGACAGATACGCAGTATTTT
>.|TRBV1|TRBJ1-1
CTSSQAGQGNRRGTEAFF
TGCACCAGCAGCCAAGCAGGACAGGGAAATCGCAGGGGCACTGAAGCTTTCTTT
>TRBD2|TRBV6-1|TRBJ2-3
CASSEGTRGTQYF
TGTGCCAGCAGTGAAGGGACTAGGGGTACGCAGTATTTT
>TRBD1|TRBV19|TRBJ1-2
CASSRDRAAYGYTF
TGTGCCAGTAGCCGGGACAGGGCAGCCTATGGCTACACCTTC
>.|TRBV5-1|TRBJ2-6
CASSLRVGEGVTGANVLTF
TGCGCCAGCAGCTTGAGGGTTGGAGAGGGGGTAACTGGGGCCAACGTCCTGACTTTC